Listed below are T cell receptor beta chains from one sample, sequenced in a study of blood T cell repertoires in COVID-19. Here immunoSEQ multiplex PCR was the method, and the copy in TCRdb shows in-frame clones only, minus some. Of about 290,000 clones detected, approximately 88% appear once; the ten largest clones hold less than 1%. Sequencing used peripheral blood. These receptors were obtained from a woman between 40 and 55 years old who had recovered from COVID-19. Both conserved end residues are part of each CDR3. D genes are given only for firm matches. Size is omitted from some rows. Given values are once, few, many or a class for expanded clones.

cdr3_aa cdr3_nt cdr3_length d_call j_call v_call clone_size
CASRRVAGEQYF TGTGCCAGCAGGCGGGTGGCGGGGGAGCAGTACTTC 12 - TRBJ2-7 TRBV28 -
CASSLDGGTEAFF TGTGCCAGCAGCTTAGACGGCGGAACTGAAGCTTTCTTT 13 - TRBJ1-1 TRBV7-9 -
CASSGTSGSTEQFF TGTGCCAGCAGTGGGACTAGCGGGAGTACTGAGCAGTTCTTC 14 TRBD2 TRBJ2-1 TRBV2 -
CASSREGLYNEQFF TGTGCCAGCTCCCGGGAGGGGCTCTACAATGAGCAGTTCTTC 14 TRBD2 TRBJ2-1 TRBV6-5 -
CASSIPGQAYNYGYTF TGTGCCAGCAGTATTCCGGGACAGGCCTATAACTATGGCTACACCTTC 16 TRBD1 TRBJ1-2 TRBV28 -
CASSGLAGGPSSIYEQYF TGCGCCAGCAGCGGACTAGCGGGAGGGCCTTCCTCAATCTACGAGCAGTACTTC 18 TRBD2 TRBJ2-7 TRBV5-1 -
CAWSPPGQGFTDTQYF TGTGCCTGGAGTCCCCCGGGACAGGGCTTCACAGATACGCAGTATTTT 16 TRBD1 TRBJ2-3 TRBV30 -
CASSPDIGNHNEQFF TGTGCCAGCAGCCCGGACATCGGCAACCACAATGAGCAGTTCTTC 15 - TRBJ2-1 TRBV7-9 -
CASRVSSYNEQFF TGTGCCAGCAGGGTGAGCTCCTACAATGAGCAGTTCTTC 13 - TRBJ2-1 TRBV6-5 -
CASSGRTGPNEQFF TGTGCCAGTAGTGGCCGGACAGGGCCAAATGAGCAGTTCTTC 14 TRBD1 TRBJ2-1 TRBV19 -
CASSAGGLETQYF TGTGCCAGCAGTGCGGGAGGGTTGGAGACCCAGTACTTC 13 TRBD2 TRBJ2-5 TRBV25-1 few
CASSSTGGSDTQYF TGTGCCAGCAGCTCGACAGGGGGCTCAGATACGCAGTATTTT 14 TRBD1 TRBJ2-3 TRBV5-6 few
CASSYPGQGGYEQYF TGTGCCAGCAGTTACCCCGGACAGGGTGGCTACGAGCAGTACTTC 15 TRBD1 TRBJ2-7 TRBV6-6 -
CASSQDLNTGELFF TGTGCCAGCAGCCAAGACCTGAACACCGGGGAGCTGTTTTTT 14 - TRBJ2-2 TRBV3-1/TRBV3-2 -
CASSARTGQDTQYF TGTGCCAGCAGCGCCCGGACAGGGCAAGATACGCAGTATTTT 14 TRBD1 TRBJ2-3 TRBV5-5 -
CASSPSAGRGAYEQYF TGTGCCAGCAGCCCCTCGGCGGGGCGGGGGGCCTACGAGCAGTACTTC 16 TRBD2 TRBJ2-7 TRBV9 -
CAWSGQGFHEQYF TGTGCCTGGTCGGGACAGGGGTTCCACGAGCAGTACTTC 13 TRBD1 TRBJ2-7 TRBV30 -
CASSLEPLAGGPGTQYF TGTGCCAGCAGCTTAGAGCCACTAGCGGGAGGGCCCGGTACGCAGTATTTT 17 TRBD2 TRBJ2-3 TRBV11-2 -
CASEINEKLFF TGTGCCAGCGAGATTAATGAAAAACTGTTTTTT 11 - TRBJ1-4 TRBV25-1 few
CASSPRSENEQFF TGTGCCAGCAGTCCTCGCAGTGAAAATGAGCAGTTCTTC 13 - TRBJ2-1 TRBV12-3/TRBV12-4 once
CASSPPTGGYYNEQFF TGTGCCAGCTCACCACCGACAGGGGGATACTACAATGAGCAGTTCTTC 16 TRBD1 TRBJ2-1 TRBV18 -
CASSVGSGTDTQYF TGTGCCAGCAGCGTAGGAAGCGGCACAGATACGCAGTATTTT 14 - TRBJ2-3 TRBV9 -
CASRPPDRQNIQYF TGTGCCAGCAGACCTCCCGACAGGCAAAACATTCAGTACTTC 14 - TRBJ2-4 TRBV6-5 -
CASLADTAVF TGTGCCAGCTTAGCGGACACCGCCGTCTTC 10 - TRBJ1-2 TRBV2 once
CASSLRSGTSGTDTQYF TGTGCCAGCAGCCTCCGTTCCGGGACTAGCGGCACAGATACGCAGTATTTT 17 TRBD2 TRBJ2-3 TRBV9 once
CASRGLAGITDTQYF TGCGCCAGCAGAGGGCTAGCGGGAATCACAGATACGCAGTATTTT 15 TRBD2 TRBJ2-3 TRBV5-1 -
CASSIQGVPYGYTF TGTGCCAGTAGTATCCAGGGGGTACCTTATGGCTACACCTTC 14 TRBD1 TRBJ1-2 TRBV19 -
CASSQDQGQGLDTQYF TGTGCCAGCAGCCAAGATCAAGGACAGGGTTTGGATACGCAGTATTTT 16 TRBD1 TRBJ2-3 TRBV4-2 -
CASSRGQESYEQYF TGCGCCAGCAGCCGGGGACAGGAGTCCTACGAGCAGTACTTC 14 TRBD1 TRBJ2-7 TRBV4-1 -
CASSEDLAKITDTQYF TGTGCCAGCAGTGAAGATCTAGCGAAAATCACAGATACGCAGTATTTT 16 - TRBJ2-3 TRBV2 -
CASSLGQSNYGYTF TGTGCCAGCAGCCTCGGACAGTCGAACTATGGCTACACCTTC 14 - TRBJ1-2 TRBV6-2/TRBV6-3 -
CASSYSLAGDNSPLHF TGTGCCAGCAGTTACTCATTGGCAGGGGACAATTCACCCCTCCACTTT 16 - TRBJ1-6 TRBV6-5 -
CASSIGISYEQYF TGTGCCAGTAGTATCGGGATCTCCTACGAGCAGTACTTC 13 - TRBJ2-7 TRBV19 -
CARTGGVNTEAFF TGTGCCCGGACGGGGGGAGTGAACACTGAAGCTTTCTTT 13 - TRBJ1-1 TRBV30 -
CASSIETETSGPYTDTQYF TGTGCCAGTAGTATCGAAACGGAGACTAGCGGGCCATACACAGATACGCAGTATTTT 19 TRBD2 TRBJ2-3 TRBV19 -
CASSFYTGAGDTIYF TGTGCCAGCAGCTTTTACACAGGGGCCGGGGACACCATATATTTT 15 TRBD1 TRBJ1-3 TRBV7-9 once
CASSFAGRGDTEAFF TGTGCCAGCAGCTTTGCGGGCAGGGGTGACACTGAAGCTTTCTTT 15 - TRBJ1-1 TRBV12-1 -
CAISESIGQGFGYTF TGTGCCATCAGTGAGTCTATCGGACAGGGCTTTGGCTACACCTTC 15 TRBD1 TRBJ1-2 TRBV10-3 -
CASSARQDEFGTSGKSGELFF TGTGCCAGCAGCGCCCGACAGGATGAGTTCGGGACTAGCGGGAAATCCGGGGAGCTGTTTTTT 21 TRBD2 TRBJ2-2 TRBV7-3 -
CASSLETPIYNEQFF TGCGCCAGCAGCCTAGAGACGCCCATATACAATGAGCAGTTCTTC 15 - TRBJ2-1 TRBV5-1 -
CASSMGPAAWETQYF TGTGCCAGTAGTATGGGGCCGGCGGCTTGGGAGACCCAGTACTTC 15 - TRBJ2-5 TRBV19 -
CASSPTPGTTTGELFF TGTGCCAGCAGCCCTACCCCAGGGACTACCACCGGGGAGCTGTTTTTT 16 TRBD2 TRBJ2-2 TRBV7-3 -
CASSQYTSGSTDTQYF TGCGCCAGCAGCCAATACACTAGCGGGAGCACAGATACGCAGTATTTT 16 TRBD2 TRBJ2-3 TRBV4-1 -
CASRLAGNTGELFF TGTGCCAGCAGGCTAGCGGGGAACACCGGGGAGCTGTTTTTT 14 TRBD2 TRBJ2-2 TRBV9 -
CASSLQPLTGGYEQYF TGTGCCAGCAGCCTCCAGCCTTTGACAGGGGGTTACGAGCAGTACTTC 16 TRBD1 TRBJ2-7 TRBV3-1/TRBV3-2 -
CASSRLGPVPPIPHSGNTIYF TGTGCCAGTAGTCGCCTGGGGCCAGTCCCTCCGATACCTCACTCTGGAAACACCATATATTTT 21 - TRBJ1-3 TRBV19 -
CSVEDLSVLGTDTQYF TGCAGCGTTGAAGATCTTTCGGTACTCGGCACAGATACGCAGTATTTT 16 - TRBJ2-3 TRBV29-1 -
CASSLWLAGGHNEQFF TGTGCCAGCAGTTTATGGTTAGCGGGGGGGCACAATGAGCAGTTCTTC 16 TRBD2 TRBJ2-1 TRBV28 -
CAWSVRGRVDEKLFF TGTGCCTGGAGTGTACGTGGCAGGGTTGATGAAAAACTGTTTTTT 15 - TRBJ1-4 TRBV30 few
CASSQEGAMTSGNTIYF TGTGCCAGCAGCCAAGAGGGGGCGATGACCTCTGGAAACACCATATATTTT 17 - TRBJ1-3 TRBV3-1/TRBV3-2 -
CASSLGGTGRHNEQFF TGCGCCAGCAGCTTGGGAGGGACAGGGCGACACAATGAGCAGTTCTTC 16 TRBD1 TRBJ2-1 TRBV5-1 -
CSALGQGPQHF TGCAGTGCCCTGGGTCAGGGGCCCCAGCATTTT 11 - TRBJ1-5 TRBV20-1 -
CAWSASGTGELFF TGTGCCTGGAGTGCTAGCGGCACCGGGGAGCTGTTTTTT 13 TRBD2 TRBJ2-2 TRBV30 -